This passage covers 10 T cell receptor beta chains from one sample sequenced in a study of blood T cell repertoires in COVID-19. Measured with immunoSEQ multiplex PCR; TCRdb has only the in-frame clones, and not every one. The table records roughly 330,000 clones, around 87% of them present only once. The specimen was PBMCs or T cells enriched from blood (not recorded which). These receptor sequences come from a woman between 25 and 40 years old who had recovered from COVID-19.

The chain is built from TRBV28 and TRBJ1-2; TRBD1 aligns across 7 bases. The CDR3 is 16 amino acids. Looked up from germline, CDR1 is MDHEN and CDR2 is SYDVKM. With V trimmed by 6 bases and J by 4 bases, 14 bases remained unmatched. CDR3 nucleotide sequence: TGTGCCAGCAGCCCTACTATACGGACAGGACTCTATGGCTACACCTTC. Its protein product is CASSPTIRTGLYGYTF.

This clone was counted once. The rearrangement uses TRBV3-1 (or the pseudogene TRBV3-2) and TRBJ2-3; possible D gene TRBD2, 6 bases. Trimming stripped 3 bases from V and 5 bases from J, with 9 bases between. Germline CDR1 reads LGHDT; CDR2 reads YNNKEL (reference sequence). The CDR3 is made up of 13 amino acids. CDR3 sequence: CASSQGGGDTQYF. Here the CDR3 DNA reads TGTGCCAGCAGCCAGGGGGGAGGAGATACGCAGTATTTT.

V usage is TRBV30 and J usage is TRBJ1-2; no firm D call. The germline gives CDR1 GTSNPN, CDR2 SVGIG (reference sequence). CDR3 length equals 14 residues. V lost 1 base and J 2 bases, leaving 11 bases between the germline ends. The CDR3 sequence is CAWSALGGNYGYTF. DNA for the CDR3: TGTGCCTGGAGTGCCCTCGGAGGGAACTATGGCTACACCTTC.

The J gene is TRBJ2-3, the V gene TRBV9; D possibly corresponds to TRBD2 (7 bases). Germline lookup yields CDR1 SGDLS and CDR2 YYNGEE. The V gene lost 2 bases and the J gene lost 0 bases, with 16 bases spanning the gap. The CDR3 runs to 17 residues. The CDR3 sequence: CASSVRAQGLSTDTQYF. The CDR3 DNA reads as TGTGCCAGCAGCGTTAGAGCACAGGGACTAAGCACAGATACGCAGTATTTT. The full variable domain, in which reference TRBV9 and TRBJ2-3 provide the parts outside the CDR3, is DSGVTQTPKHLITATGQRVTLRCSPRSGDLSVYWYQQSLDQGLQFLIQYYNGEERAKGNILERFSAQQFPDLHSELNLSSLELGDSALYFCASSVRAQGLSTDTQYFGPGTRLTVL.

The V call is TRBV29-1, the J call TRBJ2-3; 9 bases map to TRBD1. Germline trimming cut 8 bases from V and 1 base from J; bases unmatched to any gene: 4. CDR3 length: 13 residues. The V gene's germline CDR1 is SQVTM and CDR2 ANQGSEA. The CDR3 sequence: CSTRQGGTDTQYF. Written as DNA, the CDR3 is TGCAGCACGCGACAGGGGGGCACAGATACGCAGTATTTT.

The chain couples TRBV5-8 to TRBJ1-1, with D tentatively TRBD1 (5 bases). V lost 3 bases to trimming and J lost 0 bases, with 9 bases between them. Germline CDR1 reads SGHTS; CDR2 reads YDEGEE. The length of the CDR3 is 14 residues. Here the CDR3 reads CASSWRGLNTEAFF. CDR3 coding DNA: TGTGCCAGCAGCTGGAGGGGCCTGAACACTGAAGCTTTCTTT.

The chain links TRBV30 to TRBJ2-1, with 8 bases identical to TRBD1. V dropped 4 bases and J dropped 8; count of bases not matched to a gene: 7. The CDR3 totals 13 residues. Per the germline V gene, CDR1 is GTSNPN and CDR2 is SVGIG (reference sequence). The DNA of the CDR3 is TGTGCCTGGAACAGGGGGTCTCACTATGAGCAGTTCTTC. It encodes CAWNRGSHYEQFF.

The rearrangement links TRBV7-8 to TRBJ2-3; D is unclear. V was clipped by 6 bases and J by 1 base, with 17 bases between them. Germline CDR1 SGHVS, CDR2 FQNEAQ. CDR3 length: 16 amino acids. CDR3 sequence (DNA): TGTGCCAGCAGGCCTTCTTTTAGCTTGGGCACAGATACGCAGTATTTT. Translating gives CASRPSFSLGTDTQYF.

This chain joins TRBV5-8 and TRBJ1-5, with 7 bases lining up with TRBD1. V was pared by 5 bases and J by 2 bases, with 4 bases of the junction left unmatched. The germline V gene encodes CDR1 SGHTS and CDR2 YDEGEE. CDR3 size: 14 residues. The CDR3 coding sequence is TGTGCCAGCAGATCCGACAGGGGCAATCAGCCCCAGCATTTT. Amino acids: CASRSDRGNQPQHF. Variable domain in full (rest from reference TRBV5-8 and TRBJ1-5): EAGVTQSPTHLIKTRGQQATLRCSPISGHTSVYWYQQALGLGLQFLLWYDEGEERNRGNFPPRFSGRQFPNYSSELNVNALELEDSALYLCASRSDRGNQPQHFGDGTRLSIL.

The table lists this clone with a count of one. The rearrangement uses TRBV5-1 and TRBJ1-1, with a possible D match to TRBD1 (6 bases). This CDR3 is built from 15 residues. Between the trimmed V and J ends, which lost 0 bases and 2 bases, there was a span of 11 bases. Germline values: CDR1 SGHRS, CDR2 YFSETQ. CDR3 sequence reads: CASSLGGRGNTEAFF. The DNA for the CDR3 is TGCGCCAGCAGCTTGGGCGGCAGGGGAAACACTGAAGCTTTCTTT.